The entry below describes one T cell receptor (beta chain). These data originate in a study of technical replicates of blood from a handful of donors. TCRdb's copy holds only in-frame clones and misses some; the assay was immunoSEQ multiplex PCR. In the table there are about 60,000 clones, about 88% of which are singletons. The sequencing input was PBMCs. This TCR was sampled from a human donor in good health. Some clones in this sample may be carry-over from other donors' samples.

The CDR3 loop reads CASSPNPLLAGVGYEQYF. The DNA of the CDR3 is TGTGCCAGCAGCCCCAATCCCCTATTGGCGGGAGTGGGTTACGAGCAGTACTTC. The V gene is TRBV7-2, the J gene TRBJ2-7; TRBD2 matches 7 bases. The CDR3 has 18 amino acids. Trimming took 5 bases from V and 4 from J; bases not matched to a gene: 20. Germline V CDR1 and CDR2: SGHTA, FQGNSA.